This is a list of T cell receptor beta chains from one sample in a study of T cell repertoires in cytomegalovirus infection. Using its own MiXCR run on the reads, TCRdb lists one record per CDR3 protein. The data show some 310,000 distinct CDR3 sequences, around 25% seen once. Their specific antigens are unknown. The specimen was cultured PBMCs, collected from culture after CMV antigen stimulation. The source is a human donor in good health (CMV status not recorded). Some clones in this sample may be carry-over from other donors' samples. CDR3s include the opening cysteine and the closing phenylalanine or tryptophan. D genes are given only for firm matches. Rows may omit the clone size; those that give it use once, few, many or a size class.

CDR3aa: CSVLTGTGYRYEQYF
CDR3nt: TGCAGCGTTCTTACCGGGACAGGGTATCGGTACGAGCAGTACTTC
abundance: few
j_gene: TRBJ2-7
d_gene: TRBD1
v_gene: TRBV29-1
len: 15

CDR3aa: CASSIRGLAYNEQFF
CDR3nt: TGTGCCAGCAGCATAAGAGGACTAGCGTACAATGAGCAGTTCTTC
abundance: few
j_gene: TRBJ2-1
d_gene: TRBD2
v_gene: TRBV9
len: 15

CDR3aa: CASSSSGEWNEQFF
CDR3nt: TGTGCCAGCAGCTCGTCGGGAGAATGGAATGAGCAGTTCTTC
abundance: few
j_gene: TRBJ2-1
d_gene: .
v_gene: TRBV7-2
len: 14

CDR3aa: CASRPYGGVTGYTF
CDR3nt: TGTGCCAGCAGACCCTATGGGGGAGTGACGGGCTACACCTTC
abundance: .
j_gene: TRBJ1-2
d_gene: .
v_gene: TRBV28
len: 14

CDR3aa: CASLRGGRTQETQYF
CDR3nt: TGTGCCAGCCTCAGGGGGGGTCGGACCCAAGAGACCCAGTACTTC
abundance: few
j_gene: TRBJ2-5
d_gene: .
v_gene: TRBV27
len: 15

CDR3aa: CAIRQAGTSGGQFF
CDR3nt: TGTGCCATCAGACAGGCCGGGACTAGCGGAGGGCAGTTCTTC
abundance: .
j_gene: TRBJ2-1
d_gene: TRBD2
v_gene: TRBV10-3
len: 14

CDR3aa: CASSRTQGVLLRGNEQFF
CDR3nt: TGCGCCAGCAGCCGCACACAGGGGGTCCTTTTACGGGGGAATGAGCAGTTCTTC
abundance: .
j_gene: TRBJ2-1
d_gene: TRBD1
v_gene: TRBV4-3
len: 18

CDR3aa: CASSSTGWSSYEQYF
CDR3nt: TGTGCCAGCAGCTCCACAGGGTGGAGCTCCTACGAGCAGTACTTC
abundance: many
j_gene: TRBJ2-7
d_gene: .
v_gene: TRBV7-2
len: 15

CDR3aa: CASSLTIATNEKLFF
CDR3nt: TGTGCCAGTAGTCTGACGATCGCAACTAATGAAAAACTGTTTTTT
abundance: .
j_gene: TRBJ1-4
d_gene: .
v_gene: TRBV19
len: 15

CDR3aa: CASSLDIGGYTF
CDR3nt: TGTGCCAGCAGCTTAGACATCGGAGGCTACACCTTC
abundance: .
j_gene: TRBJ1-2
d_gene: .
v_gene: TRBV5-3
len: 12

CDR3aa: CSALRGGTVDTQYF
CDR3nt: TGCAGTGCCCTTAGAGGCGGGACGGTAGATACGCAGTATTTT
abundance: few
j_gene: TRBJ2-3
d_gene: .
v_gene: TRBV20-1
len: 14

CDR3aa: CASSYGSGTEAFF
CDR3nt: TGTGCCAGCAGTTACGGCAGCGGCACTGAAGCTTTCTTT
abundance: .
j_gene: TRBJ1-1
d_gene: .
v_gene: TRBV6-5
len: 13

CDR3aa: CASSQEIIRALNTEAFF
CDR3nt: TGCGCCAGCAGCCAAGAGATTATACGGGCCCTGAACACTGAAGCTTTCTTT
abundance: .
j_gene: TRBJ1-1
d_gene: .
v_gene: TRBV4-3
len: 17

CDR3aa: CATRDYTYNEQFF
CDR3nt: TGTGCCACCCGGGACTATACCTACAATGAGCAGTTCTTC
abundance: few
j_gene: TRBJ2-1
d_gene: TRBD2
v_gene: TRBV6-2/TRBV6-3
len: 13

CDR3aa: CASSVPTSGVSTDTQYF
CDR3nt: TGTGCCAGCAGCGTACCTACAAGCGGGGTTAGCACAGATACGCAGTATTTT
abundance: .
j_gene: TRBJ2-3
d_gene: TRBD2
v_gene: TRBV9
len: 17